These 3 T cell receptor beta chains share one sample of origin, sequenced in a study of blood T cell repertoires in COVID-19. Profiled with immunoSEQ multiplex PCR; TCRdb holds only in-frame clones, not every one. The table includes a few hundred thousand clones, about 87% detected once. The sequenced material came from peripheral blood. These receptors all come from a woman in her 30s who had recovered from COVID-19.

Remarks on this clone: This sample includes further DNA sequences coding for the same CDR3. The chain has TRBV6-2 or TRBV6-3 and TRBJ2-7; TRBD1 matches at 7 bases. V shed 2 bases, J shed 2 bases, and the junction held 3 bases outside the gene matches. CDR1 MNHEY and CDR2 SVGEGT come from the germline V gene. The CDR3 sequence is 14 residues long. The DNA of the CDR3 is TGTGCCAGCAGTTACCGGGACAGTACCTACGAGCAGTACTTC. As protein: CASSYRDSTYEQYF.

Here the CDR3 DNA reads TGTGCCAGCAGGGGAGGGATAAGCACAGATACGCAGTATTTT. The encoded protein is CASRGGISTDTQYF. The rearrangement links TRBV28 to TRBJ2-3, with 7 positions matching TRBD2. CDR1 is MDHEN and CDR2 is SYDVKM in the germline V gene. The CDR3 is 14 residues long. Trimming removed 6 bases from V and 0 bases from J; junction bases left unmatched: 3.

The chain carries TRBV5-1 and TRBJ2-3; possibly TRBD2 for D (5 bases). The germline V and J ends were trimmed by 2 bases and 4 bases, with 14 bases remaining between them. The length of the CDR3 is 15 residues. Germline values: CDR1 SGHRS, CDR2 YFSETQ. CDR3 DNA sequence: TGCGCCAGCAGCTTAGTCGGGGTTGAAGCAGATACGCAGTATTTT. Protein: CASSLVGVEADTQYF. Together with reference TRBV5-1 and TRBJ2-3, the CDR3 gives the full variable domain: KAGVTQTPRYLIKTRGQQVTLSCSPISGHRSVSWYQQTPGQGLQFLFEYFSETQRNKGNFPGRFSGRQFSNSRSEMNVSTLELGDSALYLCASSLVGVEADTQYFGPGTRLTVL.